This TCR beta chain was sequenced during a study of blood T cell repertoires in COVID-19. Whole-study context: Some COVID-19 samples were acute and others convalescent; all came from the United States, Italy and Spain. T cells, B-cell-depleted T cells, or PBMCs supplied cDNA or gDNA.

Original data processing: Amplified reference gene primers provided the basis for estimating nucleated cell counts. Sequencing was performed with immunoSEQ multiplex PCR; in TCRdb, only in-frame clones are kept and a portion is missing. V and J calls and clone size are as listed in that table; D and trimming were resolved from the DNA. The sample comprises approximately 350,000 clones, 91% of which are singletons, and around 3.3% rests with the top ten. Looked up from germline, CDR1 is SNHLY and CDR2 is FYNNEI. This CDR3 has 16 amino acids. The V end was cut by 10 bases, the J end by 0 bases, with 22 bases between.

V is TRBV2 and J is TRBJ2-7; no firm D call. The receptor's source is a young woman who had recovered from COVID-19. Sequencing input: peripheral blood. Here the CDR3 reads CATRKLKLLSSYEQYV. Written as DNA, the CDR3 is TGTGCCACCAGAAAGCTCAAGCTGCTGAGCTCCTACGAGCAGTACGTC.